This TCR beta chain was captured in a study of naive and memory T cell subsets. Overall study findings and caveats: No ground truth validated the naive and memory repertoire findings.

Details on this clonotype: Its antigen remains unidentified.

Both TRBC1 and TRBC2 were covered by a beta constant-region primer of two equimolar oligonucleotides. Ligated cDNA was amplified by four rounds of PCR with nested alpha and beta constant-region primers and SP2. From the UMI-ligation and nested PCR reads, TCRdb called clonotypes with MiXCR, one entry per CDR3 protein. Of about 120,000 distinct CDR3 sequences listed, 36% were seen once; the top ten hold 0.8% to 1%. CDR3 length: 15 amino acids. Germline-derived CDR1 and CDR2 are SEHNR and FQNEAQ (reference sequence). V lost 5 bases and J lost 0, with 10 bases in between. V and J are TRBV7-9 and TRBJ2-2; a possible D gene is TRBD1 (5 bases). The sample consisted of central memory CD4+ T cells from blood. The origin of this receptor is a human donor in good health. The CDR3 DNA reads TGTGCCAGCAGCCGATCGGACACGAACACCGGGGAGCTGTTTTTT. Translated, it gives CASSRSDTNTGELFF.